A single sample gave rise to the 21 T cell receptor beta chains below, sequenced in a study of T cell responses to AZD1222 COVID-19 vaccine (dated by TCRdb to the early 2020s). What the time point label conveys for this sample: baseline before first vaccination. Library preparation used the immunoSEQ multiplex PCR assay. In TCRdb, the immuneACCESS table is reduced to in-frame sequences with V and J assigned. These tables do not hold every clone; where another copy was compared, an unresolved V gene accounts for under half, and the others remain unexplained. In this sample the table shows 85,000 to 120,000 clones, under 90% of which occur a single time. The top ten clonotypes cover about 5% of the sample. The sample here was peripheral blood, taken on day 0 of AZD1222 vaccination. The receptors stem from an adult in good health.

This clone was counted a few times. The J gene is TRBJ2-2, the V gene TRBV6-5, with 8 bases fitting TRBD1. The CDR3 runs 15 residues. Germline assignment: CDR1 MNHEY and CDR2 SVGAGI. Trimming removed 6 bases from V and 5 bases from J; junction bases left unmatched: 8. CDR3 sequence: CASRDLQGVTGELFF. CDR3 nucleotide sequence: TGTGCCAGCAGGGACCTACAGGGGGTAACCGGGGAGCTGTTTTTT.

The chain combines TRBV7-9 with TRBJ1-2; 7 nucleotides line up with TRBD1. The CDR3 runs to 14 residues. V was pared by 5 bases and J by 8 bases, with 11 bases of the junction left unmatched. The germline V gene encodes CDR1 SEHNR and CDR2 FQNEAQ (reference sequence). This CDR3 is CASSIEIDREGYTF. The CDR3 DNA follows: TGTGCCAGCAGCATAGAAATAGACAGGGAAGGCTACACCTTC.

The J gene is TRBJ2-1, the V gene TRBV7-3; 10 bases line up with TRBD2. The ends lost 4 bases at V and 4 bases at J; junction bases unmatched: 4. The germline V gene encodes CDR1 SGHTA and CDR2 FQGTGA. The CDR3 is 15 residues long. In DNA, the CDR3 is TGTGCCAGCAGCTCTCTGACTAGCGGGTACAATGAGCAGTTCTTC. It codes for CASSSLTSGYNEQFF.

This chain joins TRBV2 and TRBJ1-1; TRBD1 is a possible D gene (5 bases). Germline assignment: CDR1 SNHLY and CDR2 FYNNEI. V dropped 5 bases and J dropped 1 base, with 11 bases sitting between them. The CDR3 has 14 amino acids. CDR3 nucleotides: TGTGCCAGCAGTCGGCGGGGGGGGAACACTGAAGCTTTCTTT. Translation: CASSRRGGNTEAFF.

The CDR3 here is CASSFAGASSYEQYF. Written as DNA, the CDR3 is TGTGCCAGCAGTTTTGCGGGAGCTTCCTCCTACGAGCAGTACTTC. The chain links TRBV27 to TRBJ2-7, with TRBD2 identical over 7 bases. The length of the CDR3 is 15 residues. Trimming removed 3 bases from V and 0 bases from J; junction bases left unmatched: 5. Germline lookup yields CDR1 MNHEY and CDR2 SMNVEV (reference sequence).

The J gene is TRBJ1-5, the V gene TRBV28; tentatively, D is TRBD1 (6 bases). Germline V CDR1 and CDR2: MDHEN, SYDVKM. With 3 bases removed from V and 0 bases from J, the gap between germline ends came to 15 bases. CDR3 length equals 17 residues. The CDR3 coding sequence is TGTGCCAGCAGTTTGCCTACAGGGCAGACTAGCAATCAGCCCCAGCATTTT. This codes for CASSLPTGQTSNQPQHF.

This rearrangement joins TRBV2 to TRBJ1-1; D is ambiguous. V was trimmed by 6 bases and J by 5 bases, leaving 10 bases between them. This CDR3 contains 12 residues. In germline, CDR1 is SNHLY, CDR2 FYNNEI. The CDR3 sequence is CASRNSETEAFF. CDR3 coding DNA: TGTGCCAGCAGGAACAGCGAAACTGAAGCTTTCTTT.

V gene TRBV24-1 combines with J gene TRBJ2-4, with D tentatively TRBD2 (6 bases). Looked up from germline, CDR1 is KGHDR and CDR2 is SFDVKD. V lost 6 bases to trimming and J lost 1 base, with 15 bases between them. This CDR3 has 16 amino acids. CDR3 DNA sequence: TGTGCCACCAGTAGTCACGGGGGAAAGGCCAAAAACATTCAGTACTTC. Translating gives CATSSHGGKAKNIQYF.

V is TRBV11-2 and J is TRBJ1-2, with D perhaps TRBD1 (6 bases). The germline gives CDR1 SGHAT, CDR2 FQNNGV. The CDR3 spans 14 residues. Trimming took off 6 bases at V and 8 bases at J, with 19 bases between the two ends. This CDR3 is CASSENRVLQGYTF. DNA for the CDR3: TGTGCCAGCAGTGAAAACAGGGTGCTGCAAGGCTACACCTTC.

CDR3 DNA: TGTGCCAGCAGCTCAAGGGGCAGGGGTTCCTACAATGAGCAGTTCTTC. Translating it yields CASSSRGRGSYNEQFF. The genes are TRBV7-8 and TRBJ2-1, with D tentatively TRBD1 (6 bases). This CDR3 region has 16 residues. V lost 4 bases to trimming and J lost 1 base, with 14 bases between them. The germline V gene encodes CDR1 SGHVS and CDR2 FQNEAQ.

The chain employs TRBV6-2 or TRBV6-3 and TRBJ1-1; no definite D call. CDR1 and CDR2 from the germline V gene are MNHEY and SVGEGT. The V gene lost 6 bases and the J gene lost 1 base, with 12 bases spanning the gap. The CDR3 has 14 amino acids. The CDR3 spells CASSWERANTEAFF. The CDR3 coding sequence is TGTGCCAGCAGCTGGGAGAGGGCGAACACTGAAGCTTTCTTT.

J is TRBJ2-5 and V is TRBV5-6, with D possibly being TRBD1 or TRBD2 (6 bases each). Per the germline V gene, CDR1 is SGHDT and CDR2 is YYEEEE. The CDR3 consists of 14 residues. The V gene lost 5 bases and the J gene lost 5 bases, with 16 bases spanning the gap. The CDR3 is CASRPSGAPETQYF. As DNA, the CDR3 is TGTGCCAGCAGGCCTTCGGGGGCGCCTGAGACCCAGTACTTC. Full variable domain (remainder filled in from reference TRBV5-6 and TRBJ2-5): DAGVTQSPTHLIKTRGQQVTLRCSPKSGHDTVSWYQQALGQGPQFIFQYYEEEERQRGNFPDRFSGHQFPNYSSELNVNALLLGDSALYLCASRPSGAPETQYFGPGTRLLVL.

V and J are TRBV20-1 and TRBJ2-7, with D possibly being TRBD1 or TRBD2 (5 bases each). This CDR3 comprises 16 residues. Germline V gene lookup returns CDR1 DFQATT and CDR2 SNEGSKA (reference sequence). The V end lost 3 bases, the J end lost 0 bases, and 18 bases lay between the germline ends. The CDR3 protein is CSASPPGRASSYEQYF. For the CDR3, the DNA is TGCAGTGCTAGTCCCCCGGGGCGGGCTAGCTCCTACGAGCAGTACTTC.

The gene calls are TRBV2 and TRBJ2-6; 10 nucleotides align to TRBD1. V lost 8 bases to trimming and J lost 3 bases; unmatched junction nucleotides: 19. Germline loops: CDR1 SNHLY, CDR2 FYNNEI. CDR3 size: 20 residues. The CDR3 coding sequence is TGTGCCAGCTGCGCCCGACCTGGGACAGGGGCCTTCAGTGGGGCCAACGTCCTGACTTTC. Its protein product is CASCARPGTGAFSGANVLTF. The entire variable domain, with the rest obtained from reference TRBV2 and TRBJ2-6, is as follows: EPEVTQTPSHQVTQMGQEVILRCVPISNHLYFYWYRQILGQKVEFLVSFYNNEISEKSEIFDDQFSVERPDGSNFTLKIRSTKLEDSAMYFCASCARPGTGAFSGANVLTFGAGSRLTVL.

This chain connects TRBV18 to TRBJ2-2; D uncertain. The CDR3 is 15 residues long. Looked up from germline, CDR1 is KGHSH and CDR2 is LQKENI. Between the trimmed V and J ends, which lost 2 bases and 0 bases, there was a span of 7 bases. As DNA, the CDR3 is TGTGCCAGCTCACCAAGCCAGGCGAACACCGGGGAGCTGTTTTTT. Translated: CASSPSQANTGELFF.

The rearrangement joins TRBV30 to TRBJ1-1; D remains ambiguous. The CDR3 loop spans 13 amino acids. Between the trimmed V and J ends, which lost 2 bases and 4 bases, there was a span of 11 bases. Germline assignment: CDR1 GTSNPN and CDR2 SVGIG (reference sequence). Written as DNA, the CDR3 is TGTGCCTGGAGTCAATGGCTGGGCACTGAAGCTTTCTTT. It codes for CAWSQWLGTEAFF.

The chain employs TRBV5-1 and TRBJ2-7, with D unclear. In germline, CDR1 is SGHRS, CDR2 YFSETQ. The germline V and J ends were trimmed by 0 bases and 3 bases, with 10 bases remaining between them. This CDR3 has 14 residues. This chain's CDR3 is CASSLGSEIYEQYF. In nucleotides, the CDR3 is TGCGCCAGCAGCTTGGGATCTGAGATCTACGAGCAGTACTTC.

The CDR3 DNA is TGTGCCAGCAGCCAAGCAGGGAGCTACGAGCAGTACTTC. This gives the protein CASSQAGSYEQYF. This rearrangement joins TRBV4-2 to TRBJ2-7, with D perhaps TRBD1 or TRBD2 (5 bases each). The V gene's germline CDR1 is LGHNA and CDR2 YNFKEQ. The CDR3 is 13 residues long. V lost 1 base and J 3 bases, leaving 7 bases between the germline ends.

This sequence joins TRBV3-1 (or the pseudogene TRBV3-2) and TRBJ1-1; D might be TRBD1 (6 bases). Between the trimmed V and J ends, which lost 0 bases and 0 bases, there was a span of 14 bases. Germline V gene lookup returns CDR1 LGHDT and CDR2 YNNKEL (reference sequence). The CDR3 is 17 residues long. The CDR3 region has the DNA TGTGCCAGCAGCCAAGATCATCCAGGGGTAATGAACACTGAAGCTTTCTTT. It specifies CASSQDHPGVMNTEAFF.

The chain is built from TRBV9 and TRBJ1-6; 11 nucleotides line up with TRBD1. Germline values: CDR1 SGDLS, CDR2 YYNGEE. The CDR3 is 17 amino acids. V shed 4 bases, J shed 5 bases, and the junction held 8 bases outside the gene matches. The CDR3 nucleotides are TGTGCCAGCAGCCCACAAGGGACAGGGGGAGATAATTCACCCCTCCACTTT. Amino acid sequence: CASSPQGTGGDNSPLHF.

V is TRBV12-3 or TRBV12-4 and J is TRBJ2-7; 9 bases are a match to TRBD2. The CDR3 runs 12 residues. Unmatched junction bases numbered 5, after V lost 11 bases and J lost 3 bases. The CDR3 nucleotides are TGTGCCTCGGCGGGAGGGTTCTACGAGCAGTACTTC. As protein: CASAGGFYEQYF.